Below are 21 T cell receptor beta chains sequenced from a single sample in a study of T cells after yellow fever vaccination. One entry per CDR3 protein, called by TCRdb with MiXCR from the 5' RACE reads. The table shows 200,000 to 300,000 distinct CDR3 sequences, with roughly 13% occurring only once. This material consisted of CD4+ T cells sorted from PBMCs, taken 45 days after the yellow fever booster vaccination. The receptors originated from a man younger than 40 who received the YFV17D yellow fever vaccine.

At least ten counts were recorded for this clonotype. The J gene is TRBJ2-2, the V gene TRBV12-3 or TRBV12-4, with D possibly matching TRBD2 (6 bases). There are 16 residues in the CDR3. Trimming stripped 2 bases from V and 5 bases from J, with 15 bases between. CDR3 protein: CASSLYFGRITGELFF. The CDR3 bases are TGTGCCAGCAGTTTATACTTCGGGAGAATAACCGGGGAGCTGTTTTTT.

The chain uses TRBV4-2 and TRBJ2-1; D uncertain. V was pared by 1 base and J by 2 bases, with 12 bases between. This CDR3 contains 16 residues. Germline values: CDR1 LGHNA, CDR2 YNFKEQ. CDR3 region: CASSQGAIPTYNEQFF. CDR3 nucleotides: TGTGCCAGCAGCCAAGGGGCAATTCCCACCTACAATGAGCAGTTCTTC.

The chain joins TRBV12-5 to TRBJ2-2; D might be TRBD1 or TRBD2, each matching 5 bases. This CDR3 spans 15 amino acids. The V gene's germline CDR1 is LGHNT and CDR2 FRNRAP. V was cut by 7 bases and J by 3 bases, with 15 bases left in between. In DNA form, the CDR3 reads TGTGCTAGTGCCCTCGGGGCCCAGGACACCGGGGAGCTGTTTTTT. It codes for CASALGAQDTGELFF.

The chain joins TRBV6-5 to TRBJ2-2; D is possibly TRBD1 (5 bases). CDR3 length: 16 residues. Germline V gene data show CDR1 as MNHEY and CDR2 as SVGAGI. The V gene lost 3 bases and the J gene lost 4 bases, with 15 bases spanning the gap. The CDR3 nucleotides read TGTGCCAGCAGTTATTTGAGGCAGGGCGGCACCGGGGAGCTGTTTTTT. This codes for CASSYLRQGGTGELFF.

The chain carries TRBV25-1 and TRBJ2-2; D remains ambiguous. CDR3 size: 15 residues. CDR1 and CDR2 (germline): MGHDK, SYGVNS. V shed 3 bases and J shed 1 base, with 9 bases lying between them. Written as DNA, the CDR3 is TGTGCCAGCAGTGACTTCAGCAAGAACACCGGGGAGCTGTTTTTT. Protein product: CASSDFSKNTGELFF.

The V gene is TRBV10-3, the J gene TRBJ1-5; D remains ambiguous. Germline V gene lookup returns CDR1 ENHRY and CDR2 SYGVKD. Trimming pared 0 bases from V and 1 base from J, leaving 16 bases between. The CDR3 is 18 amino acids. The CDR3 nucleotides are TGTGCCATCAGTGAGTCGAAGGGTTTAAGGGCAAGCAATCAGCCCCAGCATTTT. Translated: CAISESKGLRASNQPQHF.

The genes are TRBV5-1 and TRBJ2-7; TRBD1 aligns across 7 bases. Germline V gives CDR1 SGHRS, CDR2 YFSETQ. The length of the CDR3 is 15 residues. The trim removed 4 bases at V and 8 bases at J, leaving 15 bases unmatched. This CDR3 reads CASSVGQEYNAKQYF. The CDR3 region has the DNA TGCGCCAGCAGCGTCGGACAGGAGTATAATGCGAAGCAGTACTTC.

The chain has TRBV7-9 and TRBJ1-6, with D possibly TRBD1 on 5 matching bases. The germline V gene encodes CDR1 SEHNR and CDR2 FQNEAQ (reference sequence). The CDR3 is 13 amino acids. Trimming took 6 bases from V and 10 from J, leaving 13 bases between them. The DNA for the CDR3 is TGTGCCAGCAGTCTCGAGGGGCACTCACCCCTCCACTTT. Translating it yields CASSLEGHSPLHF.

This rearrangement joins TRBV5-1 to TRBJ2-1, with D perhaps being TRBD1 or TRBD2 (6 bases each). The CDR3 contains 16 residues. The V gene's germline CDR1 is SGHRS and CDR2 YFSETQ. Trimming stripped 4 bases from V and 3 bases from J, with 17 bases between. The CDR3 DNA reads TGCGCCAGCAGCCTCACTGGCGGGACAAACTACAATGAGCAGTTCTTC. Amino acid sequence: CASSLTGGTNYNEQFF.

This clonotype was seen a few times. The chain recombines TRBV18 with TRBJ2-5; 9 bases agree with TRBD1. J lost 2 bases, V lost 3 bases, and 4 bases had no gene match. Germline assignment: CDR1 KGHSH and CDR2 LQKENI. The CDR3 extends over 15 amino acids. CDR3 DNA: TGTGCCAGCTCACCCGGGACAGGGAGGCAAGAGACCCAGTACTTC. Encoded protein: CASSPGTGRQETQYF. The complete variable domain, with remaining parts taken from reference TRBV18 and TRBJ2-5, reads NAGVMQNPRHLVRRRGQEARLRCSPMKGHSHVYWYRQLPEEGLKFMVYLQKENIIDESGMPKERFSAEFPKEGPSILRIQQVVRGDSAAYFCASSPGTGRQETQYFGPGTRLLVL.

This clonotype has a handful of counts. V and J are TRBV27 and TRBJ2-1; the match to TRBD2 covers 9 bases. V shed 6 bases and J 9 bases; nucleotides not matched to a gene: 12. The germline V gene has CDR1 MNHEY and CDR2 SMNVEV (reference sequence). There are 15 residues in the CDR3. The CDR3 protein is CASSISGSVMGEQFF. In DNA form, the CDR3 reads TGTGCCAGCAGCATTAGCGGGAGCGTTATGGGTGAGCAGTTCTTC.

This clonotype was found a few times. The chain is built from TRBV6-1 and TRBJ1-2; tentatively, D is TRBD1 (5 bases). The germline V gene encodes CDR1 MNHNS and CDR2 SASEGT. The CDR3 covers 13 residues. V lost 10 bases to trimming and J lost 4 bases, with 16 bases between them. The DNA for the CDR3 is TGTGCCACCAGGGTGCAGGGAAGCTATGGCTACACCTTC. The encoded protein is CATRVQGSYGYTF.

This chain uses TRBV12-3 or TRBV12-4 with TRBJ1-6; D ambiguous. The CDR3 contains 17 residues. V lost 6 bases to trimming and J lost 4 bases, with 19 bases between them. CDR3: CASSYLVRESYNSPLHF. In DNA form, the CDR3 reads TGTGCCAGCAGCTATCTGGTGCGGGAGAGTTATAATTCACCCCTCCACTTT.

The V call is TRBV4-3, the J call TRBJ1-5, with unresolved D. With 0 bases removed from V and 7 bases from J, the gap between germline ends came to 7 bases. The CDR3 is 13 amino acids. Germline-derived CDR1 and CDR2 are LGHNA and YSLEER. The CDR3 spells CASSQDARQPQHF. The CDR3 DNA follows: TGCGCCAGCAGCCAAGATGCGCGGCAGCCCCAGCATTTT.

The genes are TRBV25-1 and TRBJ1-1; 7 bases are a match to TRBD1. The germline CDR1 and CDR2 sequences are MGHDK and SYGVNS. J lost 7 bases, V lost 4 bases, and 6 bases had no gene match. The CDR3 has 13 residues. CDR3 amino acids: CASSGDSSFEAFF. The DNA of the CDR3 is TGTGCCAGCAGTGGGGACAGCAGTTTTGAAGCTTTCTTT.

This clonotype was observed a few times. This rearrangement joins TRBV29-1 to TRBJ2-3; the match to TRBD2 covers 10 bases. Trimming cost V 5 bases and J 2 bases; bases outside gene matches: 10. The CDR3 runs 16 residues. In germline, CDR1 is SQVTM, CDR2 ANQGSEA. CDR3 nucleotide sequence: TGCAGCGTTAAAGCGGGAGGGCCATTTTCCACAGATACGCAGTATTTT. Residues: CSVKAGGPFSTDTQYF.

This clonotype was seen a handful of times. The CDR3 sequence: CASSLTGAQPQHF. Written as DNA, the CDR3 is TGTGCCAGCAGCCTAACAGGGGCCCAGCCCCAGCATTTT. The V call is TRBV6-2 or TRBV6-3, the J call TRBJ1-5; 7 bases fit TRBD1. CDR3 size: 13 residues. Germline CDR1 reads MNHEY; CDR2 reads SVGEGT. V was pared by 6 bases and J by 7 bases, with 6 bases of the junction left unmatched.

The sample holds a few counts of this clonotype. The chain couples TRBV6-5 to TRBJ1-1, with D uncertain. CDR1 is MNHEY, CDR2 SVGAGI, per germline. Deletions cut 1 base from V and 1 base from J, with 7 bases between. The length of the CDR3 is 14 residues. The CDR3 DNA follows: TGTGCCAGCAGTTACTTAAGAGAGAACACTGAAGCTTTCTTT. Translation: CASSYLRENTEAFF.

This clonotype was detected only a few times. This rearrangement joins TRBV6-1 to TRBJ2-1; D call uncertain. The ends were cut back, 7 bases at V and 7 bases at J, with 20 bases in the middle. Germline V lookup: CDR1 MNHNS, CDR2 SASEGT. CDR3 length: 15 residues. The chain's CDR3 is CASIGRAQIGNEQFF. CDR3 nucleotides: TGTGCCAGCATCGGACGGGCTCAAATCGGGAATGAGCAGTTCTTC.

This clonotype occurred a few times. CDR3 sequence: CASSVVGRAADTQYF. In nucleotides, the CDR3 is TGTGCCAGCAGCGTAGTCGGGAGGGCGGCAGATACGCAGTATTTT. V gene TRBV9 combines with J gene TRBJ2-3; 8 nucleotides agree with TRBD2. Germline V gives CDR1 SGDLS, CDR2 YYNGEE. This CDR3 comprises 15 residues. V was clipped by 0 bases and J by 4 bases; unmatched bases: 4.

The rearrangement uses TRBV28 and TRBJ2-4; TRBD2 aligns across 12 bases. Germline V gives CDR1 MDHEN, CDR2 SYDVKM. This CDR3 has 17 amino acids. Trimming at V came to 2 bases and at J to 1 base, leaving 3 bases not matched to a gene. The chain's CDR3 is CASSLLAGGGAKNIQYF. The CDR3 region has the DNA TGTGCCAGCAGTTTACTAGCGGGAGGGGGGGCCAAAAACATTCAGTACTTC.